The 24 T cell receptor beta chains reported below all come from one sample, sequenced in a study of shared clonotypes between healthy human individuals (dated by TCRdb to 2020 to 2022). Library creation used the immunoSEQ multiplex PCR assay. Imported from immuneACCESS, the table was reduced by TCRdb to in-frame sequences with V and J called. These copies leave out some clones; in studies compared against another copy, an unresolved V gene accounts for under half, and the cause of the remainder is not known. The sample contains roughly 1,100,000 clones, around 76% of them found a single time. Jointly, the top ten make up about 1.5% of the sample. The sequenced sample consisted of memory CD4+ T cells sorted from blood. What this sample's cell subset or site label stands for: CD45RA-negative fraction. These TCRs come from a man aged 18 to 35 in good health.

A few counts support this clone. This chain joins TRBV19 and TRBJ1-6, with D hard to call. The germline V and J ends were trimmed by 3 bases and 5 bases, with 8 bases remaining between them. The CDR3 is 14 amino acids. Per germline, CDR1 LNHDA and CDR2 SQIVND (reference sequence). The CDR3 DNA reads as TGTGCCAGTAGTATGCGAGAGAATAATTCACCCCTCCACTTT. Encoded protein: CASSMRENNSPLHF.

V and J are TRBV5-4 and TRBJ1-1; D unresolved. The CDR3 is 13 amino acids. Germline V gene lookup returns CDR1 SGHNT and CDR2 YYREEE (reference sequence). The V end lost 4 bases, the J end lost 10 bases, and 17 bases lay between the germline ends. CDR3 amino acids: CASSLDPDMGAFF. CDR3 bases: TGTGCCAGCAGCCTCGATCCTGACATGGGAGCTTTCTTT.

V and J are TRBV5-1 and TRBJ2-7, with 10 bases aligning to TRBD1. The CDR3 loop spans 15 amino acids. Germline CDR1 SGHRS, CDR2 YFSETQ. Losses at the gene ends were 0 bases for V and 0 bases for J; bases not matched to a gene: 0. The DNA of the CDR3 is TGCGCCAGCAGCTTGGGGACAGGGGGCTCCTACGAGCAGTACTTC. Its translation is CASSLGTGGSYEQYF.

The table lists this clone with a few counts. This rearrangement joins TRBV19 to TRBJ1-6, with D unresolved. The CDR3 consists of 14 residues. Trimming left V 4 bases short and J 7 bases short, with 11 bases between. Germline loops: CDR1 LNHDA, CDR2 SQIVND (reference sequence). The CDR3 DNA follows: TGTGCCAGTAGTAACCGGGAGGGAAATTCACCCCTCCACTTT. It encodes CASSNREGNSPLHF. Variable domain in full (rest from reference TRBV19 and TRBJ1-6): DGGITQSPKYLFRKEGQNVTLSCEQNLNHDAMYWYRQDPGQGLRLIYYSQIVNDFQKGDIAEGYSVSREKKESFPLTVTSAQKNPTAFYLCASSNREGNSPLHFGNGTRLTVT.

V is TRBV19 and J is TRBJ1-1, with unresolved D. CDR3 size: 13 residues. Germline V gene lookup returns CDR1 LNHDA and CDR2 SQIVND (reference sequence). Trimming cost V 6 bases and J 5 bases, with 13 bases left between them. The CDR3 is CASRGRQNTEAFF. CDR3 coding DNA: TGTGCCAGTAGAGGACGCCAGAATACTGAAGCTTTCTTT.

The chain carries TRBV5-4 and TRBJ2-1, with D hard to call. This CDR3 has 16 amino acids. The V end was cut by 0 bases, the J end by 3 bases, with 13 bases between. Looked up from germline, CDR1 is SGHNT and CDR2 is YYREEE (reference sequence). CDR3 DNA sequence: TGTGCCAGCAGCTTGGGAGTCGGACCCGACTACAATGAGCAGTTCTTC. It yields the protein CASSLGVGPDYNEQFF.

The chain joins TRBV11-2 to TRBJ1-1, with D tentatively TRBD1 (5 bases). The CDR3 consists of 15 residues. CDR1 and CDR2 (germline): SGHAT, FQNNGV. V was shortened by 3 bases and J by 5 bases, with 16 bases between the two germline ends. CDR3 protein: CASSLRGERGTEAFF. In DNA, the CDR3 is TGTGCCAGCAGCTTGAGAGGGGAGCGGGGTACTGAAGCTTTCTTT. The full variable domain, rest sourced from reference TRBV11-2 and TRBJ1-1, is EAGVAQSPRYKIIEKRQSVAFWCNPISGHATLYWYQQILGQGPKLLIQFQNNGVVDDSQLPKDRFSAERLKGVDSTLKIQPAKLEDSAVYLCASSLRGERGTEAFFGQGTRLTVV.

The gene calls are TRBV7-2 and TRBJ2-3, with a possible D match to TRBD2 (7 bases). The V and J ends lost 2 bases and 8 bases respectively, with 23 bases between them. This CDR3 contains 17 residues. CDR1 is SGHTA, CDR2 FQGNSA, per germline. The CDR3 sequence is CASSLSGRGPGRGTQYF. The CDR3 region has the DNA TGTGCCAGCAGCTTATCTGGGCGGGGGCCCGGAAGGGGTACGCAGTATTTT. Full variable domain (outside the CDR3, taken from reference TRBV7-2 and TRBJ2-3): GAGVSQSPSNKVTEKGKDVELRCDPISGHTALYWYRQSLGQGLEFLIYFQGNSAPDKSGLPSDRFSAERTGGSVSTLTIQRTQQEDSAVYLCASSLSGRGPGRGTQYFGPGTRLTVL.

The rearrangement uses TRBV12-5 and TRBJ1-1; unclear D gene. There are 14 residues in the CDR3. Trimming cost V 0 bases and J 1 base, with 6 bases left between them. The germline V gene encodes CDR1 LGHNT and CDR2 FRNRAP. CDR3 amino acids: CASGLVTANTEAFF. Here the CDR3 DNA reads TGTGCTAGTGGTTTGGTAACGGCGAACACTGAAGCTTTCTTT. The variable domain in full, completed from reference TRBV12-5 and TRBJ1-1, reads DARVTQTPRHKVTEMGQEVTMRCQPILGHNTVFWYRQTMMQGLELLAYFRNRAPLDDSGMPKDRFSAEMPDATLATLKIQPSEPRDSAVYFCASGLVTANTEAFFGQGTRLTVV.

Worth noting for this clone: The same CDR3 can be traced to other DNA sequences in this sample. The chain employs TRBV6-5 and TRBJ2-2; D might be TRBD1 (5 bases). Germline V gives CDR1 MNHEY, CDR2 SVGAGI. This CDR3 spans 13 amino acids. With 4 bases removed from V and 5 bases from J, the gap between germline ends came to 8 bases. The CDR3 nucleotides read TGTGCCAGCAGTTCCCAGGGAACCGGGGAGCTGTTTTTT. Translating it yields CASSSQGTGELFF.

The chain uses TRBV10-2 and TRBJ2-2; D gene uncertain. Per germline, CDR1 WSHSY and CDR2 SAAADI. V was shortened by 0 bases and J by 2 bases, with 1 base between the two germline ends. The length of the CDR3 is 13 residues. CDR3 in amino acids: CASSESNTGELFF. The CDR3 bases are TGCGCCAGCAGTGAGTCTAACACCGGGGAGCTGTTTTTT.

The CDR3, as DNA: TGTGCCAGCAGTGACGCGACAGTGTTCTACAATGAGCAGTTCTTC. It is translated as CASSDATVFYNEQFF. This chain uses TRBV25-1 with TRBJ2-1; possible D gene TRBD1, 5 bases. Germline V gene lookup returns CDR1 MGHDK and CDR2 SYGVNS. V shed 3 bases and J shed 3 bases, with 12 bases lying between them. CDR3 length: 15 residues.

This sequence joins TRBV6-5 and TRBJ1-2; 9 bases line up with TRBD1. The CDR3 is made up of 13 amino acids. With 6 bases clipped from V and 10 bases from J, the junction kept 9 bases outside the gene matches. Germline lookup yields CDR1 MNHEY and CDR2 SVGAGI. The chain's CDR3 is CASRDPDRGDYTF. CDR3 nucleotide sequence: TGTGCCAGCAGAGACCCGGACAGGGGAGACTACACCTTC.

This clone appeared a single time. V and J are TRBV6-5 and TRBJ2-4; a weak D match, TRBD2 (6 bases). This CDR3 has 15 amino acids. V was shortened by 0 bases and J by 6 bases, with 12 bases between the two germline ends. Germline V CDR1 and CDR2: MNHEY, SVGAGI. The CDR3 nucleotides read TGTGCCAGCAGTTACTCGACTAGTCTCAGAAACATTCAGTACTTC. This codes for CASSYSTSLRNIQYF.

The chain uses TRBV7-9 and TRBJ1-3; D unresolved. This CDR3 region has 16 residues. Looked up from germline, CDR1 is SEHNR and CDR2 is FQNEAQ (reference sequence). The V end lost 5 bases, the J end lost 4 bases, and 18 bases lay between the germline ends. This CDR3 is CASSVSTGGKGNTIYF. Written as DNA, the CDR3 is TGTGCCAGCAGCGTCTCTACGGGAGGGAAAGGAAACACCATATATTTT.

The chain joins TRBV4-1 to TRBJ2-5; D is unclear. From germline, CDR1 is MGHRA and CDR2 YSYEKL. Trimming took off 4 bases at V and 5 bases at J, with 11 bases between the two ends. The CDR3 sequence is 13 residues long. For the CDR3, the DNA is TGCGCCAGCAGCCGCGTGATGCGGGAGACCCAGTACTTC. This encodes CASSRVMRETQYF.

This clone was seen repeatedly, ten times or more. Additional DNA sequences in this sample encode the identical CDR3. The gene calls are TRBV30 and TRBJ1-1; D is possibly TRBD1 (6 bases). Germline V gives CDR1 GTSNPN, CDR2 SVGIG (reference sequence). The CDR3 is 13 amino acids. V was trimmed by 4 bases and J by 2 bases, leaving 11 bases between them. In DNA, the CDR3 is TGTGCCTGGAATCAGGGGTCAAACACTGAAGCTTTCTTT. Encoded protein: CAWNQGSNTEAFF. Based on the CDR3 plus reference TRBV30 and TRBJ1-1, the full variable domain is SQTIHQWPATLVQPVGSPLSLECTVEGTSNPNLYWYRQAAGRGLQLLFYSVGIGQISSEVPQNLSASRPQDRQFILSSKKLLLSDSGFYLCAWNQGSNTEAFFGQGTRLTVV.

This clone has a single count. It may be a read error: a sequence one base away is much more abundant. Other DNA sequences from this sample encode an identical CDR3 as well. This chain links TRBV18 with TRBJ1-6, with TRBD1 identical over 7 bases. Germline CDR1 and CDR2: KGHSH and LQKENI. The ends lost 3 bases at V and 4 bases at J; junction bases unmatched: 3. The CDR3 loop spans 15 amino acids. The chain's CDR3 is CASSPGQTYNSPLHF. The CDR3, as DNA: TGTGCCAGCTCACCGGGACAGACTTATAATTCACCCCTCCACTTT.

V and J are TRBV28 and TRBJ1-2, with 9 bases that match TRBD1. V gave up 6 bases and J gave up 2 bases; unmatched junction bases: 4. This CDR3 is built from 14 residues. Germline-derived CDR1 and CDR2 are MDHEN and SYDVKM. The CDR3 DNA sequence: TGTGCCAGCAGAGACAGGGGGGGGAACTATGGCTACACCTTC. The encoded protein is CASRDRGGNYGYTF.

V usage is TRBV2 and J usage is TRBJ2-7; D perhaps matches TRBD1 (5 bases). Per the germline V gene, CDR1 is SNHLY and CDR2 is FYNNEI. CDR3 length: 13 residues. Trimming stripped 4 bases from V and 3 bases from J, with 10 bases between. The CDR3 DNA sequence: TGTGCCAGCAGTGCTTTCCAGGGCTACGAGCAGTACTTC. The encoded protein is CASSAFQGYEQYF.

The V call is TRBV18, the J call TRBJ2-5; TRBD1 aligns across 9 bases. With 4 bases clipped from V and 1 base from J, the junction kept 4 bases outside the gene matches. This CDR3 region has 15 residues. Looked up from germline, CDR1 is KGHSH and CDR2 is LQKENI. Written as DNA, the CDR3 is TGTGCCAGCTCACGGGACAGGGCGACCCAAGAGACCCAGTACTTC. This gives the protein CASSRDRATQETQYF.

The chain joins TRBV6-6 to TRBJ1-2, with 9 bases lining up with TRBD1. Germline lookup yields CDR1 MNHNY and CDR2 SVGAGI (reference sequence). The ends lost 6 bases at V and 6 bases at J; junction bases unmatched: 5. The CDR3 totals 13 residues. In DNA form, the CDR3 reads TGTGCCAGCAGGGCCGGGACAGGGAATGGCTACACCTTC. Protein sequence: CASRAGTGNGYTF.

The V call is TRBV4-1, the J call TRBJ2-7; TRBD1 matches at 7 bases. Trimming removed 1 base from V and 0 bases from J; junction bases left unmatched: 3. CDR1 and CDR2 (germline): MGHRA, YSYEKL. The CDR3 consists of 15 residues. CDR3 in DNA: TGCGCCAGCAGCCAAGGGGACAGTCTCTCCTACGAGCAGTACTTC. Translation: CASSQGDSLSYEQYF.

The chain uses TRBV5-1 and TRBJ1-1; no clear D. Per the germline V gene, CDR1 is SGHRS and CDR2 is YFSETQ. CDR3 length: 19 residues. V lost 0 bases to trimming and J lost 0 bases, with 21 bases between them. The DNA of the CDR3 is TGCGCCAGCAGCTTGGCCTTACACACCTCCCCAGTCTTGAACACTGAAGCTTTCTTT. Protein: CASSLALHTSPVLNTEAFF.